Below are 22 T cell receptor beta chains sequenced from a single sample in a study of blood T cell repertoires in COVID-19. Using immunoSEQ multiplex PCR, the repertoire was profiled, and TCRdb retains in-frame clones only, with some absent. The data contain around 26,000 clones, around 80% of them seen just once; the ten biggest clones take up approximately 61%. The specimen sequenced was peripheral blood. The receptors shown here come from a woman at least 80 years old with acute or convalescent COVID-19.

V is TRBV10-3 and J is TRBJ2-7; D might be TRBD2 (5 bases). CDR3 length: 16 residues. Trimming left V 0 bases short and J 5 bases short, with 17 bases between. Germline V gene data show CDR1 as ENHRY and CDR2 as SYGVKD. CDR3 sequence: CAISESRSGLGDEQYF. In DNA, the CDR3 is TGTGCCATCAGTGAGTCGAGAAGCGGATTAGGAGACGAGCAGTACTTC.

This sequence joins TRBV7-2 and TRBJ1-2; 10 positions match TRBD1. CDR3 length equals 13 residues. With 3 bases clipped from V and 8 bases from J, the junction kept 3 bases outside the gene matches. CDR1 is SGHTA and CDR2 is FQGNSA in the germline V gene. The CDR3 sequence: CASSFGTGDGYTF. The CDR3 DNA sequence: TGTGCCAGCAGCTTCGGGACAGGGGACGGCTACACCTTC.

The rearrangement joins TRBV5-1 to TRBJ2-4, with 7 bases aligning to TRBD2. The germline V gene encodes CDR1 SGHRS and CDR2 YFSETQ. V was clipped by 4 bases and J by 9 bases; unmatched bases: 10. This CDR3 region has 14 residues. CDR3 nucleotides: TGCGCCAGCAGCCCGGAGGCGTCGGGGGGCATTCAGTACTTC. Protein sequence: CASSPEASGGIQYF.

The count of this clone is one. The chain joins TRBV2 to TRBJ1-1; 9 nucleotides align to TRBD1. Germline CDR1 reads SNHLY; CDR2 reads FYNNEI. The CDR3 is 14 residues long. V shed 5 bases, J shed 8 bases, and the junction held 9 bases outside the gene matches. In DNA form, the CDR3 reads TGTGCCAGCAGTCTAATCGGACAGGGGTCGGAAGCTTTCTTT. As protein: CASSLIGQGSEAFF.

This clone has just a few counts. The chain combines TRBV29-1 with TRBJ1-1; 9 bases map to TRBD1. The V and J ends lost 4 bases and 1 base, in that order; junction bases with no gene match: 13. Germline assignment: CDR1 SQVTM and CDR2 ANQGSEA. This CDR3 contains 17 residues. This CDR3 reads CSVGTFPGQGPNTEAFF. DNA for the CDR3: TGCAGCGTTGGTACCTTTCCGGGACAGGGACCGAACACTGAAGCTTTCTTT.

In this sample, this clone turned up a few times. The CDR3 DNA reads as TGCGCCAGCAGCCCCGGACAGGACAAACCCTATGGCTACACCTTC. Translating it yields CASSPGQDKPYGYTF. The chain joins TRBV4-1 to TRBJ1-2, with 7 bases that match TRBD1. CDR1 is MGHRA and CDR2 is YSYEKL in the germline V gene. The V segment lost 4 bases and the J segment 4 bases; nucleotides outside the gene matches: 9. This CDR3 is built from 15 residues.

The chain has TRBV18 and TRBJ2-7; the match to TRBD2 covers 8 bases. Germline V gene sequence: CDR1 KGHSH, CDR2 LQKENI. The V gene end was trimmed by 8 bases and the J gene end by 7 bases; junction bases not matched to a gene: 10. CDR3 size: 13 residues. Here the CDR3 DNA reads TGTGCCAGCGCCGACGGGGGGGGTCAGGAGCAGTACTTC. This codes for CASADGGGQEQYF.

The rearrangement links TRBV7-9 to TRBJ2-7, with 7 bases that match TRBD2. V shed 1 base, J shed 1 base, and the junction held 4 bases outside the gene matches. The germline gives CDR1 SEHNR, CDR2 FQNEAQ (reference sequence). The CDR3 is made up of 15 amino acids. CDR3 DNA: TGTGCCAGCAGCTTAGAAGCGGGGTCTTCCTACGAGCAGTACTTC. It translates to CASSLEAGSSYEQYF.

The V gene is TRBV2, the J gene TRBJ2-1, with TRBD1 as a possible D gene (7 bases). The CDR3 is made up of 19 amino acids. The germline gives CDR1 SNHLY, CDR2 FYNNEI. V dropped 5 bases and J dropped 5 bases, with 28 bases sitting between them. CDR3 DNA sequence: TGTGCCAGCAGTCATCCACTCCAGGTGGGGCAGGGGGGACACAATGAGCAGTTCTTC. Translation gives CASSHPLQVGQGGHNEQFF. The complete variable domain, with remaining parts taken from reference TRBV2 and TRBJ2-1, reads EPEVTQTPSHQVTQMGQEVILRCVPISNHLYFYWYRQILGQKVEFLVSFYNNEISEKSEIFDDQFSVERPDGSNFTLKIRSTKLEDSAMYFCASSHPLQVGQGGHNEQFFGPGTRLTVL.

V and J are TRBV5-6 and TRBJ2-5; 9 nucleotides agree with TRBD2. Germline V CDR1 and CDR2: SGHDT, YYEEEE. The CDR3 consists of 18 residues. J gave up 2 bases and V 0 bases, and 11 bases lay outside the gene matches. The CDR3 sequence is CASSLDRVSGSIQETQYF. CDR3 coding DNA: TGTGCCAGCAGCTTGGACCGCGTTAGCGGGAGTATACAAGAGACCCAGTACTTC.

The chain uses TRBV9 and TRBJ1-3; tentative D call: TRBD1 (5 bases). The CDR3 extends over 13 amino acids. V lost 7 bases, J lost 3 bases, and 11 bases lay in between. From germline, CDR1 is SGDLS and CDR2 YYNGEE. The CDR3 region has the DNA TGTGCCAGCTCCCAGGGTGGTGGAAACACCATATATTTT. This sequence encodes CASSQGGGNTIYF.

The chain combines TRBV30 with TRBJ1-1, with D possibly matching TRBD1 (6 bases). The CDR3 is 12 residues long. V was pared by 4 bases and J by 9 bases, with 15 bases between. Germline lookup yields CDR1 GTSNPN and CDR2 SVGIG (reference sequence). CDR3 coding DNA: TGTGCCTGGACTGGGACAAGACAAAAAGCTTTCTTT. It is translated as CAWTGTRQKAFF.

V is TRBV13 and J is TRBJ2-6; 10 nucleotides align to TRBD2. With V trimmed by 7 bases and J by 0 bases, 9 bases remained unmatched. The CDR3 extends over 18 amino acids. The germline V gene encodes CDR1 PRHDT and CDR2 FYEKMQ (reference sequence). The CDR3 sequence: CASTYRGLADSGANVLTF. The CDR3 coding sequence is TGTGCCAGCACCTATCGAGGACTAGCGGACTCTGGGGCCAACGTCCTGACTTTC.

The V gene is TRBV30, the J gene TRBJ1-1; D unresolved. V was clipped by 4 bases and J by 6 bases, with 6 bases between them. Germline V gene lookup returns CDR1 GTSNPN and CDR2 SVGIG (reference sequence). The CDR3 runs to 10 residues. The DNA for the CDR3 is TGTGCCTGGAAAGACTCTGAAGCTTTCTTT. Translating gives CAWKDSEAFF.

This clone has a single count. The V call is TRBV11-2, the J call TRBJ1-5, with a tentative D call TRBD1 (5 bases). In germline, CDR1 is SGHAT, CDR2 FQNNGV. V lost 5 bases to trimming and J lost 0 bases, with 11 bases between them. This CDR3 contains 15 residues. Here the CDR3 reads CASSPGGSSNQPQHF. The CDR3 DNA is TGTGCCAGCAGCCCGGGGGGGAGTAGCAATCAGCCCCAGCATTTT.

V and J are TRBV7-8 and TRBJ2-5; the D gene is possibly TRBD2 (6 bases). CDR1 is SGHVS, CDR2 FQNEAQ, per germline. Trimming removed 3 bases at V and 1 base at J, with 15 bases between. The CDR3 totals 16 residues. The CDR3 region has the DNA TGTGCCAGCAGCTTCAAGGCGGAGGGGTTCCAAGAGACCCAGTACTTC. As protein: CASSFKAEGFQETQYF.

The chain employs TRBV30 and TRBJ1-1; D not certain. V shed 4 bases and J shed 13 bases, with 25 bases lying between them. The CDR3 is made up of 14 amino acids. Germline values: CDR1 GTSNPN, CDR2 SVGIG (reference sequence). The CDR3 bases are TGTGCCTGGACCCCGGGCGCGGGGTCCGATGCTGGTTTCTTT. It yields the protein CAWTPGAGSDAGFF.

This chain joins TRBV29-1 and TRBJ2-3; TRBD2 matches 12 bases. The CDR3 loop spans 15 amino acids. The V and J ends lost 5 bases and 2 bases, in that order; junction bases with no gene match: 5. CDR1 is SQVTM, CDR2 ANQGSEA, per germline. The CDR3 nucleotides read TGCAGCGTTAAGACTAGCGGGGGAAACACAGATACGCAGTATTTT. As protein: CSVKTSGGNTDTQYF.

The chain employs TRBV5-1 and TRBJ2-3; 7 bases align to TRBD2. With V trimmed by 0 bases and J by 4 bases, 5 bases remained unmatched. The germline V gene has CDR1 SGHRS and CDR2 YFSETQ. This CDR3 region has 15 residues. CDR3 loop: CASSLDGGRADTQYF. DNA for the CDR3: TGCGCCAGCAGCTTGGATGGGGGGAGGGCAGATACGCAGTATTTT.

This clone was observed a single time. The chain couples TRBV14 to TRBJ1-2; the D is unclear. Germline V gene data show CDR1 as SGHDN and CDR2 as FVKESK. CDR3 length: 12 amino acids. V dropped 5 bases and J dropped 2 bases, with 6 bases sitting between them. The CDR3 is CASSANNYGYTF. The CDR3 DNA sequence: TGTGCCAGCAGCGCTAACAACTATGGCTACACCTTC.

The chain employs TRBV6-2 or TRBV6-3 and TRBJ1-2; TRBD1 aligns across 10 bases. The V gene end was trimmed by 4 bases and the J gene end by 4 bases; junction bases not matched to a gene: 9. The CDR3 runs 16 residues. Germline V gene lookup returns CDR1 MNHEY and CDR2 SVGEGT. CDR3 sequence: CASSSGDRGQLYGYTF. CDR3 sequence (DNA): TGTGCCAGCAGTTCGGGCGACAGGGGGCAACTCTATGGCTACACCTTC.

This clone came up a few times. This chain joins TRBV19 and TRBJ2-1, with TRBD1 identical over 9 bases. The ends lost 2 bases at V and 8 bases at J; junction bases unmatched: 7. Germline assignment: CDR1 LNHDA and CDR2 SQIVND (reference sequence). This CDR3 is 15 amino acids long. The CDR3 nucleotides read TGTGCCAGTAGTATAACCGGGACAGGGATCCATGAGCAGTTCTTC. Amino acids: CASSITGTGIHEQFF.